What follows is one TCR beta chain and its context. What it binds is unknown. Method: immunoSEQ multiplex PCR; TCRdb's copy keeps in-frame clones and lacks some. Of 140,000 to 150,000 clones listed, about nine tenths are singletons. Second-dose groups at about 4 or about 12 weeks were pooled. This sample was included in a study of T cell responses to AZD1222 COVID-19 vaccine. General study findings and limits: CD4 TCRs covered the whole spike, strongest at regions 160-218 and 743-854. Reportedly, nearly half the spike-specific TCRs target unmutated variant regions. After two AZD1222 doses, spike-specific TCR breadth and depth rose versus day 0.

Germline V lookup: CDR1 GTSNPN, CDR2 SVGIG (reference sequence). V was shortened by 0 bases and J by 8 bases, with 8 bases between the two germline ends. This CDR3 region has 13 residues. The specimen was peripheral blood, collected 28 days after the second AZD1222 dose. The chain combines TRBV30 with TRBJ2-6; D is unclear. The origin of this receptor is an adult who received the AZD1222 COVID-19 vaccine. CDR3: CAWSVGSSNVLTF. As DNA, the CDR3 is TGTGCCTGGAGTGTAGGGTCCTCCAACGTCCTGACTTTC.